At least ten counts were recorded for the clone carrying this T cell receptor beta chain. Its antigen is not known. Through Arm-PCR of CDR3 regions and iRepertoire HTBI primers, TCR beta libraries were built. Original processing notes: Sample data revealed approximately 60 TRBV and about 15 TRBJ segments. In TCRdb, the multiplex PCR reads were re-called with MiXCR into one record per CDR3 protein. The V and J calls come from TCRdb's annotation, not from the publication. The repertoire holds about 400,000 distinct CDR3 sequences, with roughly 20% as singletons. This specimen comes from a study of regulatory T cells in long-lasting Graves disease. Sample time point: persistent/refractory GD, antithyroid drugs over 5 years with positive TRAb. Construction of the TCR library relied on RNA isolated from PBMCs. Patients with Graves' disease were diagnosed by American Thyroid Association guidelines. The patients were drawn from one endocrinology department in Xi'an, China.

Germline V gives CDR1 MNHEY, CDR2 SVGAGI. V was trimmed by 2 bases and J by 5 bases, leaving 13 bases between them. There are 16 residues in the CDR3. Points from the study as a whole: Segments TRBV28, TRBJ1-2 and TRBJ2-5 showed preferential usage in persistent disease.

The chain employs TRBV6-5 and TRBJ1-6, with D tentatively TRBD1 (5 bases). This sequence was found in a female donor with Graves disease. The sample was peripheral blood mononuclear cells (PBMCs), taken when the disease was refractory, from a patient treated with antithyroid drugs. The DNA for the CDR3 is TGTGCCAGCAGTTACGACATGGGACGGGATAATTCACCCCTCCACTTT. This sequence encodes CASSYDMGRDNSPLHF.